This TCR beta chain was profiled in a study of blood T cell repertoires in COVID-19. Germline V gene sequence: CDR1 LGHDT, CDR2 YNNKEL (reference sequence). V lost 1 base to trimming and J lost 7 bases; unmatched junction nucleotides: 3. The CDR3 spans 15 residues. The repertoire was sequenced with immunoSEQ multiplex PCR; TCRdb's copy has only in-frame clones and lacks some. The data show 350,000 to 450,000 clones, around 87% seen once. This TCR was sampled from a young man who had recovered from COVID-19. V is TRBV3-1 (or the pseudogene TRBV3-2) and J is TRBJ2-1; 11 bases agree with TRBD1. The sample was PBMCs or T cells enriched from blood (not recorded which). The CDR3 here is CASSQGTGGFNEQFF. The CDR3 bases are TGTGCCAGCAGCCAAGGGACAGGGGGCTTTAATGAGCAGTTCTTC.